This T cell receptor beta chain was obtained from a study of blood T cell repertoires in COVID-19. Looking at the study overall: Spain, Italy and the United States supplied samples that represented acute and convalescent COVID-19. Sample material is recorded as cDNA or gDNA derived from T cells, B-cell-depleted T cells, or PBMCs.

This CDR3 region has 14 residues. Trimming pared 4 bases from V and 10 bases from J, leaving 17 bases between. Germline loops: CDR1 SGHRS, CDR2 YFSETQ. Sequencing was performed with immunoSEQ multiplex PCR; in TCRdb, only in-frame clones are kept and a portion is missing. The sample includes around 250,000 clones, about 80% of them seen just once. This sequence originates from a woman older than 75 with acute or convalescent COVID-19. The chain joins TRBV5-1 to TRBJ1-4, with D maybe TRBD1 (5 bases). The sample was peripheral blood. The CDR3 sequence is CASSATGLEGKLFF. The CDR3 DNA reads TGCGCCAGCAGCGCCACAGGCCTTGAAGGAAAACTGTTTTTT.